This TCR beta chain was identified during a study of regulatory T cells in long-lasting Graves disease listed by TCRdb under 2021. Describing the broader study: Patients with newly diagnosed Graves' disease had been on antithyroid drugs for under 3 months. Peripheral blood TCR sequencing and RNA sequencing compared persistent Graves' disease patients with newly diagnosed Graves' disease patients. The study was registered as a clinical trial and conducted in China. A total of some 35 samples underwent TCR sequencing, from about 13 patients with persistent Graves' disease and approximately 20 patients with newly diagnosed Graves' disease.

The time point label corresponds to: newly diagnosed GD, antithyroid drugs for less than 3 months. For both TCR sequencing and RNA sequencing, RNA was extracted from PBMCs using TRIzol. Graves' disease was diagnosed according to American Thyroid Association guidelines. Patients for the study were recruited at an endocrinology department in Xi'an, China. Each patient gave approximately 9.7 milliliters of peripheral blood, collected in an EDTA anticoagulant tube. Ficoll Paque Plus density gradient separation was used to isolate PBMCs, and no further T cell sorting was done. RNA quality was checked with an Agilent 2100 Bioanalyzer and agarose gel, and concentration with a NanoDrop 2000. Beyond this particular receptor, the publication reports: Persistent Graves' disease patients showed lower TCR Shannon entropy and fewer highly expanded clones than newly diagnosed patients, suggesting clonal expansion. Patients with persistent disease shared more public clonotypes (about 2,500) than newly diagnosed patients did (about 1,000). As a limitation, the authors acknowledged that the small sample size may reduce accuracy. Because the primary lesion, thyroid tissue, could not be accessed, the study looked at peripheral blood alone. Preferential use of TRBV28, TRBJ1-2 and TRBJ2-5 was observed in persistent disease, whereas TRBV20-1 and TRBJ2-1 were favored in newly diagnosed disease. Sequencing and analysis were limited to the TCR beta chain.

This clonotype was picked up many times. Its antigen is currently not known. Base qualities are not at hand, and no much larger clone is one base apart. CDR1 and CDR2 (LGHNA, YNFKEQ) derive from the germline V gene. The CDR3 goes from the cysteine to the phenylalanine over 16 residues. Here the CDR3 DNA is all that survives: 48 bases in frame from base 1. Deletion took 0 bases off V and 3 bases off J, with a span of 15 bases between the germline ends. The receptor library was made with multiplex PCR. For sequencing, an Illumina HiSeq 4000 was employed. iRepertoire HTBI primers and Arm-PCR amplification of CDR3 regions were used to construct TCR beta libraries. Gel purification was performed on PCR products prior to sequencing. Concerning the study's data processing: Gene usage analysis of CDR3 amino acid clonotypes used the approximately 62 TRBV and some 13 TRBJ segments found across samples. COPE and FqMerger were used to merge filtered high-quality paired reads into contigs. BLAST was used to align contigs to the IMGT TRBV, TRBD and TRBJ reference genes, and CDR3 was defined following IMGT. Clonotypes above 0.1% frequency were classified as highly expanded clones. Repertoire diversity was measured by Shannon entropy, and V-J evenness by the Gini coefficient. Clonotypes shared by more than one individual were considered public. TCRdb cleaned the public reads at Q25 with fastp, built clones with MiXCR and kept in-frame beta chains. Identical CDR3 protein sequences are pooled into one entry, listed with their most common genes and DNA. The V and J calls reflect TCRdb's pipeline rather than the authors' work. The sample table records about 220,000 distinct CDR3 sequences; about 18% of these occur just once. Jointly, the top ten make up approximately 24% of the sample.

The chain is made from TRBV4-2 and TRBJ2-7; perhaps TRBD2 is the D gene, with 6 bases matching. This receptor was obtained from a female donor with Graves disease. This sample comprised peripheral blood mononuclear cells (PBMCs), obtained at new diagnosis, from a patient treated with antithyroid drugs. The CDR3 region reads CASSQDFSGAIYEQYF. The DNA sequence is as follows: TGTGCCAGCAGCCAAGACTTTAGCGGAGCGATCTACGAGCAGTACTTC.